The 13 T cell receptor beta chains below all came from one sample that was sequenced in a study of CD8+ T cells in alopecia areata. Isolated RNA was reverse transcribed into cDNA used as the sequencing template. Repertoires were generated with immunoSEQ multiplex PCR, while TCRdb's copy carries only in-frame clones and drops some. The sample records approximately 180,000 clones, around 64% being singletons. The sample was CD8+ T cells sorted from blood, taken at week 0. The receptor source for this set is a human donor with alopecia areata.

The chain employs TRBV7-6 and TRBJ1-6; no firm D call. This CDR3 is built from 15 residues. Trimming removed 1 base from V and 2 bases from J, with 6 bases in between. Germline V CDR1 and CDR2: SGHVS, FNYEAQ. CDR3 residues: CASSLGAAYNSPLHF. CDR3 coding DNA: TGTGCCAGCAGCTTAGGGGCCGCCTATAATTCACCCCTCCACTTT.

This clone was observed a few times. The rearrangement joins TRBV19 to TRBJ2-6; D remains unclear. CDR3 length: 13 amino acids. V was shortened by 7 bases and J by 1 base, with 5 bases between the two germline ends. Germline lookup yields CDR1 LNHDA and CDR2 SQIVND (reference sequence). DNA of the CDR3: TGTGCCAGTAAGGGATCTGGGGCCAACGTCCTGACTTTC. Translated: CASKGSGANVLTF.

The rearrangement links TRBV7-6 to TRBJ2-1; D is ambiguous. V lost 7 bases and J lost 4, with 11 bases in between. The CDR3 covers 13 residues. Germline CDR1 reads SGHVS; CDR2 reads FNYEAQ. CDR3 protein: CASTMGWYNEQFF. CDR3 nucleotide sequence: TGTGCCAGCACCATGGGCTGGTACAATGAGCAGTTCTTC.

This sequence joins TRBV27 and TRBJ2-2, with D unclear. Trimming left V 5 bases short and J 4 bases short, with 8 bases between. Germline-derived CDR1 and CDR2 are MNHEY and SMNVEV (reference sequence). This CDR3 has 13 amino acids. CDR3 bases: TGTGCCAGCAGTCCCAGTTCCACCGGGGAGCTGTTTTTT. It translates to CASSPSSTGELFF.

This chain joins TRBV4-1 and TRBJ1-5; D is unresolved. The CDR3 sequence is 13 residues long. CDR1 and CDR2 from the germline V gene are MGHRA and YSYEKL. Deletions cut 0 bases from V and 6 bases from J, with 6 bases between. This CDR3 reads CASSQDVGQPQHF. CDR3 coding DNA: TGCGCCAGCAGCCAAGATGTGGGTCAGCCCCAGCATTTT.

This clone was counted a single time. This chain uses TRBV7-9 with TRBJ1-1, with 9 bases fitting TRBD1. Per germline, CDR1 SEHNR and CDR2 FQNEAQ (reference sequence). Losses at the gene ends were 6 bases for V and 0 bases for J; bases not matched to a gene: 5. This CDR3 comprises 15 residues. CDR3 nucleotide sequence: TGTGCCAGCAGTCAGGACAGGGGTATGAACACTGAAGCTTTCTTT. It specifies CASSQDRGMNTEAFF.

This rearrangement joins TRBV6-5 to TRBJ2-6, with D perhaps matching TRBD2 (6 bases). The germline CDR1 and CDR2 sequences are MNHEY and SVGAGI. This CDR3 has 14 residues. Trimming left V 5 bases short and J 3 bases short, with 8 bases between. In nucleotides, the CDR3 is TGTGCCAGCAGTACGGGGGTTGGGGCCAACGTCCTGACTTTC. Translated, it gives CASSTGVGANVLTF.

V is TRBV4-1 and J is TRBJ2-1; the D gene is possibly TRBD2 (6 bases). Trimming removed 1 base at V and 5 bases at J, with 9 bases between. Looked up from germline, CDR1 is MGHRA and CDR2 is YSYEKL. The CDR3 totals 14 residues. CDR3 region: CASSQVGGDNEQFF. The CDR3 DNA reads TGCGCCAGCAGCCAAGTGGGCGGGGACAATGAGCAGTTCTTC.

This clone has a single count. The sample carries other DNA sequences with the same CDR3. The rearrangement uses TRBV30 and TRBJ1-5, with no clear D. The CDR3 sequence is 13 residues long. Germline-derived CDR1 and CDR2 are GTSNPN and SVGIG (reference sequence). Trimming removed 2 bases at V and 2 bases at J, with 7 bases between. CDR3 sequence (DNA): TGTGCCTGGAGTTATGGGGGCAATCAGCCCCAGCATTTT. Translation gives CAWSYGGNQPQHF.

This clone was seen a handful of times. The V gene is TRBV2, the J gene TRBJ2-3, with 7 bases identical to TRBD1. From germline, CDR1 is SNHLY and CDR2 FYNNEI. The junction had 7 bases not matched to a gene; V was cut back by 2 bases and J by 2 bases. The CDR3 runs to 16 residues. This CDR3 is CASSEFEGALTDTQYF. The CDR3 nucleotides are TGTGCCAGCAGTGAATTTGAGGGGGCCCTCACAGATACGCAGTATTTT.

This clone was recorded only once. The chain combines TRBV29-1 with TRBJ2-3; no clear D. CDR1 and CDR2 (germline): SQVTM, ANQGSEA. This CDR3 contains 14 residues. V was clipped by 0 bases and J by 2 bases, with 9 bases between them. CDR3: CSVEEGSVTDTQYF. The CDR3 DNA reads as TGCAGCGTTGAAGAGGGATCAGTCACAGATACGCAGTATTTT.

In this sample, this clone turned up a few times. V usage is TRBV7-9 and J usage is TRBJ1-3; 11 nucleotides line up with TRBD1. The J segment lost 4 bases and the V segment lost 5 bases, leaving 4 bases of the junction unmatched. Germline CDR1 SEHNR, CDR2 FQNEAQ (reference sequence). The CDR3 sequence is 15 residues long. CDR3 sequence: CASSLDRGLGNTIYF. The CDR3 DNA is TGTGCCAGCAGCCTGGACAGGGGGCTCGGAAACACCATATATTTT.

In this sample, this clone turned up a few times. The chain employs TRBV13 and TRBJ2-7; TRBD1 agrees at 12 bases. The ends lost 0 bases at V and 4 bases at J; junction bases unmatched: 7. This CDR3 region has 17 residues. From germline, CDR1 is PRHDT and CDR2 FYEKMQ (reference sequence). The chain's CDR3 is CASSLGRDRGQTYEQYF. For the CDR3, the DNA is TGTGCCAGCAGCTTAGGAAGGGACAGGGGGCAGACTTACGAGCAGTACTTC.